This TCR beta chain is drawn from a study of memory CD4+ T cells and cytomegalovirus serostatus. The sort gate was single viable CD3+CD4+CD8-CD45RO+ cells for memory CD4+ T cells. Serum IgG to CMV pp150, pp28, p38 and p52 defined serostatus. In the original analysis: After removing out-of-frame reads, around 2,000,000 distinct TCRbeta sequences remained. The data were produced by immunoSEQ multiplex PCR, yet TCRdb's version contains in-frame clones alone and is incomplete. V, J and clone size reflect that table, while D and trimming were determined from the DNA. This table holds 50,000 or so clones, roughly four fifths found once. This CDR3 comprises 14 residues. V dropped 6 bases and J dropped 2 bases, with 12 bases sitting between them. In germline, CDR1 is KGHSH, CDR2 LQKENI.

Sequencing was performed on memory CD4+ T cells from blood. The source is an adult in good health and CMV-seronegative. V usage is TRBV18 and J usage is TRBJ2-3, with D tentatively TRBD1 (6 bases). The CDR3 DNA reads TGTGCCAGCTCTACAGGGACCTACACAGATACGCAGTATTTT. This encodes CASSTGTYTDTQYF.